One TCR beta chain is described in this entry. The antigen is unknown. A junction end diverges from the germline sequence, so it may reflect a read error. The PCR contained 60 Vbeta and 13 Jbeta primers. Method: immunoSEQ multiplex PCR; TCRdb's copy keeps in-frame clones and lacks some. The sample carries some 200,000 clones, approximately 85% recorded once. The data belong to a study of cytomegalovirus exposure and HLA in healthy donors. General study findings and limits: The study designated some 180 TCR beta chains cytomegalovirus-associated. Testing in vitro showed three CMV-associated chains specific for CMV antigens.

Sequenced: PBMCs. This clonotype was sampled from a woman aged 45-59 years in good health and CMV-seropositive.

The chain's CDR3 is CTSSSSDGSNEQYF. CDR3 sequence (DNA): TGTACCAGCAGCTCCTCAGACGGGTCCAACGAGCAGTACTTC. The chain links TRBV5-6 to TRBJ2-7; D unclear. Germline assignment: CDR1 SGHDT and CDR2 YYEEEE. This CDR3 has 14 amino acids.